What follows is one T cell receptor beta chain and its context. The sample comes from a study of blood T cells in healthy people across ages. Primed by a sample-barcoded 5' primer and a J-beta primer mix, a second PCR proceeded for 7 to 11 cycles. TCRdb itself ran the 5' RACE reads through MiXCR, one entry per CDR3 protein. This table has 1.4 million to 1.5 million distinct CDR3 sequences, 42% appearing once. Per germline, CDR1 ENHRY and CDR2 SYGVKD. V lost 2 bases, J lost 13 bases, and 21 bases lay in between. The CDR3 has 15 residues. This clonotype was obtained from a woman in her late teens or twenties in good health. The sample was blood. The chain is built from TRBV10-3 and TRBJ2-1; the D gene is possibly TRBD1 (5 bases). DNA of the CDR3: TGTGCCATCAGTGAGCGAAGGGGTGGAGAGGAGACCCAGTTCTTC. Translating gives CAISERRGGEETQFF.